Following are 18 T cell receptor beta chains from one sample sequenced in a study of T cells in localized non-small cell lung cancer. Libraries were prepared by immunoSEQ multiplex PCR; TCRdb keeps only in-frame clonotypes and omits some of them. The sample lists roughly 29,000 clones, roughly 80% occurring once. Source: peripheral blood mononuclear cells, taken before any cancer treatment. These receptors originate from a man aged 40-75 years with stage III lung adenocarcinoma.

The rearrangement uses TRBV6-6 and TRBJ1-1; D uncertain. Germline CDR1 is MNHNY and CDR2 is SVGAGI (reference sequence). The CDR3 contains 12 residues. V was pared by 6 bases and J by 2 bases, with 7 bases between. The CDR3 DNA sequence: TGTGCCAGCAGACCTCAAAACACTGAAGCTTTCTTT. Amino acid sequence: CASRPQNTEAFF.

V gene TRBV7-8 combines with J gene TRBJ2-7, with a possible D match to TRBD1 (5 bases). Per the germline V gene, CDR1 is SGHVS and CDR2 is FQNEAQ. The V end lost 0 bases, the J end lost 4 bases, and 13 bases lay between the germline ends. There are 15 residues in the CDR3. CDR3 DNA: TGTGCCAGCAGCTTAGCTCAGGGAACCACGTACGAGCAGTACGTC. This gives the protein CASSLAQGTTYEQYV.

The J gene is TRBJ2-7, the V gene TRBV19; D is perhaps TRBD1 or TRBD2 (6 bases each). The CDR3 loop spans 15 amino acids. Trimming stripped 1 base from V and 3 bases from J, with 13 bases between. Germline V CDR1 and CDR2: LNHDA, SQIVND (reference sequence). CDR3 amino acids: CASSIAIGGDYEQYV. As DNA, the CDR3 is TGTGCCAGTAGTATAGCGATCGGGGGCGACTACGAGCAGTACGTC.

This chain uses TRBV5-1 with TRBJ2-5, with 9 bases matching TRBD2. Looked up from germline, CDR1 is SGHRS and CDR2 is YFSETQ. The CDR3 length is 15 residues. V shed 4 bases, J shed 5 bases, and the junction held 9 bases outside the gene matches. The CDR3 DNA reads TGCGCCAGCAGCCCGGGCGGGGGGGCCGGGGAGACCCAGTACTTC. It yields the protein CASSPGGGAGETQYF.

This chain uses TRBV18 with TRBJ2-3, with D perhaps TRBD1 (5 bases). The CDR3 length is 15 residues. Trimming removed 3 bases at V and 0 bases at J, with 10 bases between. CDR1 KGHSH and CDR2 LQKENI come from the germline V gene. CDR3 DNA: TGTGCCAGCTCACCGTTAGGGGCTAGCACAGATACGCAGTATTTT. Encoded protein: CASSPLGASTDTQYF.

V is TRBV5-1 and J is TRBJ1-5; a weak D match, TRBD1 (6 bases). The CDR3 contains 17 residues. The V and J ends lost 3 bases and 7 bases respectively, with 23 bases between them. Per germline, CDR1 SGHRS and CDR2 YFSETQ. The CDR3 protein is CASSSNNSGTPKQPQHF. CDR3 nucleotides: TGCGCCAGCAGCTCAAACAATTCCGGGACACCAAAGCAGCCCCAGCATTTT.

The rearrangement uses TRBV4-1 and TRBJ1-4; the match to TRBD1 covers 7 bases. Germline CDR1 is MGHRA and CDR2 is YSYEKL. Losses at the gene ends were 1 base for V and 3 bases for J; bases not matched to a gene: 5. The CDR3 is 16 amino acids. The CDR3 sequence is CASSQAGTASNEKLFF. CDR3 in DNA: TGCGCCAGCAGCCAAGCGGGGACAGCCTCTAATGAAAAACTGTTTTTT.

The chain carries TRBV15 and TRBJ2-3; D is undetermined. From germline, CDR1 is LNHNV and CDR2 YYDKDF (reference sequence). This CDR3 region has 13 residues. With 0 bases removed from V and 6 bases from J, the gap between germline ends came to 7 bases. The CDR3 DNA sequence: TGTGCCACCAGCAGAGATTCTAGGGATACGCAGTATTTT. Its translation: CATSRDSRDTQYF.

The V and J genes are TRBV7-6 and TRBJ1-5; unclear D gene. Germline values: CDR1 SGHVS, CDR2 FNYEAQ. Trimming pared 1 base from V and 3 bases from J, leaving 4 bases between. This CDR3 is built from 13 residues. The chain's CDR3 is CASSLVSNQPQHF. In nucleotides, the CDR3 is TGTGCCAGCAGCTTAGTTTCCAATCAGCCCCAGCATTTT.

This clone was seen a handful of times. V gene TRBV5-6 combines with J gene TRBJ2-3; D uncertain. Germline loops: CDR1 SGHDT, CDR2 YYEEEE. The CDR3 spans 14 residues. V was shortened by 2 bases and J by 6 bases, with 13 bases between the two germline ends. This CDR3 is CASSFSFRPDTQYF. DNA for the CDR3: TGTGCCAGCAGCTTCAGCTTCAGGCCTGATACGCAGTATTTT.

The chain links TRBV15 to TRBJ2-7, with D perhaps TRBD1 (6 bases). The CDR3 runs to 15 residues. Between the trimmed V and J ends, which lost 0 bases and 3 bases, there was a span of 12 bases. CDR1 is LNHNV and CDR2 is YYDKDF in the germline V gene (reference sequence). CDR3 bases: TGTGCCACCAGCAGAGATTCAGCAGGGGTCTACGAGCAGTACTTC. Encoded protein: CATSRDSAGVYEQYF.

The V and J genes are TRBV4-1 and TRBJ2-2; D uncertain. Germline V gene data show CDR1 as MGHRA and CDR2 as YSYEKL. The CDR3 is made up of 17 amino acids. V lost 3 bases to trimming and J lost 4 bases, with 18 bases between them. CDR3 coding DNA: TGCGCCAGCAGCCAGCTAACAGTTAATTCCTTCACCGGGGAGCTGTTTTTT. The encoded protein is CASSQLTVNSFTGELFF.

The chain links TRBV19 to TRBJ1-1, with D unclear. CDR1 LNHDA and CDR2 SQIVND come from the germline V gene (reference sequence). With 7 bases removed from V and 8 bases from J, the gap between germline ends came to 14 bases. This CDR3 spans 12 amino acids. This CDR3 is CASISSGREAFF. In DNA, the CDR3 is TGTGCCAGTATCTCGTCAGGTAGGGAAGCTTTCTTT.

The V and J genes are TRBV6-5 and TRBJ1-2; 9 bases align to TRBD1. The CDR3 contains 15 residues. With V trimmed by 5 bases and J by 4 bases, 8 bases remained unmatched. CDR1 MNHEY and CDR2 SVGAGI come from the germline V gene. The CDR3: CASSTIRDRAYGYTF. Written as DNA, the CDR3 is TGTGCCAGCAGTACCATCCGGGACAGGGCCTATGGCTACACCTTC.

The rearrangement links TRBV7-6 to TRBJ2-3; a possible D gene is TRBD2 (6 bases). The CDR3 consists of 16 residues. Trimming stripped 1 base from V and 2 bases from J, with 13 bases between. The germline V gene has CDR1 SGHVS and CDR2 FNYEAQ. The CDR3 region has the DNA TGTGCCAGCAGCTTAGGACCCGGGGGTGCCACAGATACGCAGTATTTT. Translation: CASSLGPGGATDTQYF.

This clone is a singleton in its sample. The chain couples TRBV4-2 to TRBJ2-7; TRBD2 aligns across 7 bases. Germline-derived CDR1 and CDR2 are LGHNA and YNFKEQ. The V segment lost 3 bases and the J segment 5 bases; nucleotides outside the gene matches: 13. The CDR3 is made up of 16 amino acids. This chain's CDR3 is CASSHSPGLRNHEQYF. The CDR3 DNA is TGTGCCAGCAGCCATTCTCCGGGACTACGGAACCACGAGCAGTACTTC.

This clone was counted only a few times. V and J are TRBV18 and TRBJ2-7; D uncertain. The germline gives CDR1 KGHSH, CDR2 LQKENI. With 3 bases removed from V and 5 bases from J, the gap between germline ends came to 8 bases. The CDR3 contains 12 residues. CDR3 loop: CASSPGFDEQYF. In nucleotides, the CDR3 is TGTGCCAGCTCACCTGGGTTCGACGAGCAGTACTTC.

V and J are TRBV6-1 and TRBJ2-1, with D unclear. This CDR3 is built from 15 residues. The V and J ends lost 0 bases and 1 base respectively, with 7 bases between them. From germline, CDR1 is MNHNS and CDR2 SASEGT. This CDR3 is CASSEAGISYNEQFF. The CDR3 nucleotides read TGTGCCAGCAGTGAAGCGGGGATTTCCTACAATGAGCAGTTCTTC.